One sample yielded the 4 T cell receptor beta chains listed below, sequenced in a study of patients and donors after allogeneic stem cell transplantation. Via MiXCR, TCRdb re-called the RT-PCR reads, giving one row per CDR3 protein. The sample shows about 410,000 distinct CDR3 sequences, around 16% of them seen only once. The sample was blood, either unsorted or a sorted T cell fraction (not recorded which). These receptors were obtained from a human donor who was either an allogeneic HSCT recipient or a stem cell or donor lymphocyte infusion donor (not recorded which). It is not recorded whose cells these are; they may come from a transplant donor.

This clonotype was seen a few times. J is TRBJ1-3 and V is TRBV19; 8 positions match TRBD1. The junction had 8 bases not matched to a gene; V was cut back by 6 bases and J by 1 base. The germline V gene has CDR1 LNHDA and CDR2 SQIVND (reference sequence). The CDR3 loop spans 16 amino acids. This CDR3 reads CASSRMDRASGNTIYF. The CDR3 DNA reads TGTGCCAGTAGCAGGATGGACAGGGCGTCTGGAAACACCATATATTTT.

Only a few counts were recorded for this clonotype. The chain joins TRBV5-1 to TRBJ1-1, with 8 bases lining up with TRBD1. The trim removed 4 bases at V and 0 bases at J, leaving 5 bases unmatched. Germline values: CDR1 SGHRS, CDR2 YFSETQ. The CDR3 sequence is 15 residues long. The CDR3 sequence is CASSPDRDLNTEAFF. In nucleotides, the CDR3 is TGCGCCAGCAGCCCGGACAGGGACTTGAACACTGAAGCTTTCTTT.

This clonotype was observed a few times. The CDR3 here is CSARPDHRQSNYGYTF. CDR3 nucleotide sequence: TGCAGTGCTAGACCCGACCATCGACAGAGTAACTATGGCTACACCTTC. The chain joins TRBV20-1 to TRBJ1-2; TRBD1 might be the D (5 bases). This CDR3 comprises 16 residues. With 2 bases removed from V and 1 base from J, the gap between germline ends came to 17 bases. CDR1 and CDR2 from the germline V gene are DFQATT and SNEGSKA (reference sequence).

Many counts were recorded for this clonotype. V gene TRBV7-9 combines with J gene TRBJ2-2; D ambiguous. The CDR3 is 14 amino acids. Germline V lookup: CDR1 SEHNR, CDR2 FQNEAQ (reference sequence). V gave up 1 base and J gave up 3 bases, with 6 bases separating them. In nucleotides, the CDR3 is TGTGCCAGCAGCTTAGTTGGATACACCGGGGAGCTGTTTTTT. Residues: CASSLVGYTGELFF.